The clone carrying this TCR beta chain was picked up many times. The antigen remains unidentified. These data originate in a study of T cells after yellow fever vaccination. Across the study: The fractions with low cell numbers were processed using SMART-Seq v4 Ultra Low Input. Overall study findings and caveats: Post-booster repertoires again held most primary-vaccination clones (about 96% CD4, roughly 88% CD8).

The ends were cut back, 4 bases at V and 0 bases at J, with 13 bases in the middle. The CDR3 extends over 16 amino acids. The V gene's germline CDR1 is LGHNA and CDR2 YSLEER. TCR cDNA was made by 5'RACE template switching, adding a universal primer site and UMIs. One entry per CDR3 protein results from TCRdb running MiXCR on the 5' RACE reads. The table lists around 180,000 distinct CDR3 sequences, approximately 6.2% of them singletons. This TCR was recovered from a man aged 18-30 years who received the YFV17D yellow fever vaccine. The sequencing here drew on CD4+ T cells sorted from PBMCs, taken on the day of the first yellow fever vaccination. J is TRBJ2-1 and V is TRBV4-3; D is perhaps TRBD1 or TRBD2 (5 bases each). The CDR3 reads CASSRRVGSSYNEQFF. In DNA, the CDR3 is TGCGCCAGCAGCCGCAGGGTGGGGAGCTCCTACAATGAGCAGTTCTTC.